Each of the 17 T cell receptor beta chains below was sequenced from the same sample in a study of T cell responses to AZD1222 COVID-19 vaccine. Sequenced by immunoSEQ multiplex PCR; TCRdb stores in-frame clones only, minus some. This table holds around 99,000 clones, approximately 90% found once. The sequenced sample was peripheral blood, obtained on day 0 of AZD1222 vaccination. These receptors all stem from an adult in good health.

V is TRBV19 and J is TRBJ2-2; D unclear. The CDR3 length is 12 residues. CDR1 is LNHDA and CDR2 is SQIVND in the germline V gene (reference sequence). Trimming left V 5 bases short and J 12 bases short, with 13 bases between. For the CDR3, the DNA is TGTGCCAGTAGTCCCCTCCGCTTACAGCTGTTTTTT. Protein: CASSPLRLQLFF.

J is TRBJ2-5 and V is TRBV6-2 or TRBV6-3; 13 bases are a match to TRBD2. With 6 bases clipped from V and 5 bases from J, the junction kept 9 bases outside the gene matches. CDR1 is MNHEY and CDR2 is SVGEGT in the germline V gene. The CDR3 covers 16 residues. The CDR3: CASSSGTSGVWETQYF. As DNA, the CDR3 is TGTGCCAGCAGCTCCGGGACTAGCGGGGTCTGGGAGACCCAGTACTTC.

The chain is built from TRBV5-1 and TRBJ1-5; D is unclear. Deletions cut 5 bases from V and 2 bases from J, with 14 bases between. The CDR3 has 15 residues. CDR1 and CDR2 from the germline V gene are SGHRS and YFSETQ. CDR3 coding DNA: TGCGCCAGCAGGACGGACTGGAATGGCAATCAGCCCCAGCATTTT. Translated, it gives CASRTDWNGNQPQHF.

J is TRBJ1-2 and V is TRBV30; D not certain. CDR1 GTSNPN and CDR2 SVGIG come from the germline V gene (reference sequence). V was shortened by 0 bases and J by 7 bases, with 12 bases between the two germline ends. The CDR3 is 13 amino acids. Written as DNA, the CDR3 is TGTGCCTGGAGTGTAAACAGTATTGGTGGCTACACCTTC. Translating gives CAWSVNSIGGYTF.

This chain connects TRBV5-5 to TRBJ1-6; D is perhaps TRBD1 (5 bases). The CDR3 extends over 15 amino acids. V was trimmed by 1 base and J by 8 bases, leaving 13 bases between them. CDR1 and CDR2 (germline): SGHKS, YYEKEE (reference sequence). CDR3 region: CASSLSWGRDSPLHF. The CDR3 DNA follows: TGTGCCAGCAGCTTGTCGTGGGGACGTGATTCACCCCTCCACTTT.

This clone appeared a single time. CDR3 coding DNA: TGTGCCAGCAGTTACAGGGGTGACGGCGAGCAGTACTTC. This codes for CASSYRGDGEQYF. This chain connects TRBV6-6 to TRBJ2-7; tentative D call: TRBD1 (5 bases). The germline V gene has CDR1 MNHNY and CDR2 SVGAGI (reference sequence). The V end was cut by 2 bases, the J end by 6 bases, with 11 bases between. The CDR3 is 13 residues long.

The V call is TRBV5-1, the J call TRBJ2-3; 12 bases map to TRBD2. The junction had 10 bases not matched to a gene; V was cut back by 4 bases and J by 4 bases. CDR1 is SGHRS, CDR2 YFSETQ, per germline. The CDR3 consists of 17 residues. The CDR3 DNA reads TGCGCCAGCAGCCCGCAACTAGCGGGGGGCGTAGCAGATACGCAGTATTTT. This gives the protein CASSPQLAGGVADTQYF.

The V gene is TRBV9, the J gene TRBJ2-1; 9 bases line up with TRBD2. The CDR3 sequence is 16 residues long. Germline lookup yields CDR1 SGDLS and CDR2 YYNGEE. V gave up 1 base and J gave up 5 bases; unmatched junction bases: 7. DNA of the CDR3: TGTGCCAGCAGCGTATTCGAGCGGGGGGTCAACAATGAGCAGTTCTTC. It is translated as CASSVFERGVNNEQFF.

The genes are TRBV7-8 and TRBJ1-5; 7 nucleotides match TRBD1. Germline CDR1 and CDR2: SGHVS and FQNEAQ. V gave up 5 bases and J gave up 6 bases; unmatched junction bases: 31. The CDR3 is made up of 22 amino acids. In DNA, the CDR3 is TGTGCCAGCAGCCCCCGGACAGGTCAAAGGACCCCAAATAACCTTGAGGGTCAGCCCCAGCATTTT. The encoded protein is CASSPRTGQRTPNNLEGQPQHF.

CDR3 sequence: CASSQRGQGNGYTF. The CDR3, as DNA: TGCGCCAGCAGCCAACGTGGACAGGGGAACGGCTACACCTTC. The chain links TRBV4-3 to TRBJ1-2, with 9 bases lining up with TRBD1. Per the germline V gene, CDR1 is LGHNA and CDR2 is YSLEER. This CDR3 has 14 amino acids. V shed 2 bases, J shed 8 bases, and the junction held 6 bases outside the gene matches.

V and J are TRBV4-3 and TRBJ1-2, with D uncertain. CDR1 is LGHNA and CDR2 is YSLEER in the germline V gene. There are 13 residues in the CDR3. V was trimmed by 4 bases and J by 2 bases, leaving 8 bases between them. CDR3 protein: CASSPLGNYGYTF. CDR3 DNA sequence: TGCGCCAGCAGCCCTTTGGGAAACTATGGCTACACCTTC.

This sequence joins TRBV9 and TRBJ2-4; D is perhaps TRBD1 (6 bases). The CDR3 sequence is 17 residues long. Germline V gives CDR1 SGDLS, CDR2 YYNGEE. Deletions cut 3 bases from V and 0 bases from J, with 16 bases between. The CDR3 loop is CASSAVNRDLAKNIQYF. CDR3 nucleotide sequence: TGTGCCAGCAGCGCGGTCAACAGGGATCTAGCCAAAAACATTCAGTACTTC.

This chain links TRBV18 with TRBJ1-2; D is ambiguous. The CDR3 totals 14 residues. Germline loops: CDR1 KGHSH, CDR2 LQKENI. Trimming took off 8 bases at V and 6 bases at J, with 19 bases between the two ends. The CDR3 here is CASTLIGREDGYTF. The CDR3 nucleotides read TGTGCCAGCACTCTAATAGGACGAGAAGATGGCTACACCTTC.

The chain joins TRBV5-6 to TRBJ2-7; the D call may be TRBD1 or TRBD2 (6 bases each). CDR1 and CDR2 (germline): SGHDT, YYEEEE. V shed 5 bases and J shed 7 bases, with 13 bases lying between them. The CDR3 has 12 residues. For the CDR3, the DNA is TGTGCCAGCAGAGGGGGGTGGATGGAGCAGTACTTC. It encodes CASRGGWMEQYF.

The rearrangement links TRBV11-2 to TRBJ1-6, with 7 nucleotides matching TRBD1. The CDR3 extends over 16 amino acids. Germline V gene data show CDR1 as SGHAT and CDR2 as FQNNGV. J lost 2 bases, V lost 8 bases, and 9 bases had no gene match. CDR3 bases: TGTGCCAGCGTCCAGGGGGTGGGCACCTATAATTCACCCCTCCACTTT. It specifies CASVQGVGTYNSPLHF. The whole variable domain, remainder taken from reference TRBV11-2 and TRBJ1-6, is EAGVAQSPRYKIIEKRQSVAFWCNPISGHATLYWYQQILGQGPKLLIQFQNNGVVDDSQLPKDRFSAERLKGVDSTLKIQPAKLEDSAVYLCASVQGVGTYNSPLHFGNGTRLTVT.

This chain links TRBV12-3 or TRBV12-4 with TRBJ1-4; D unclear. Deletions cut 7 bases from V and 12 bases from J, with 15 bases between. This CDR3 has 12 residues. DNA of the CDR3: TGTGCCAGCACCATCCGGGGAAAGGAACTGTTTTTT. Translation gives CASTIRGKELFF.

This clone appeared a few times. V and J are TRBV6-5 and TRBJ2-2; TRBD2 is a possible D gene (5 bases). CDR3 length: 15 residues. CDR1 is MNHEY, CDR2 SVGAGI, per germline. The V and J ends lost 2 bases and 6 bases respectively, with 13 bases between them. The CDR3 DNA reads as TGTGCCAGCAGTTACGGAGCGGATCGGGCCGGGGAGCTGTTTTTT. Amino acids: CASSYGADRAGELFF.